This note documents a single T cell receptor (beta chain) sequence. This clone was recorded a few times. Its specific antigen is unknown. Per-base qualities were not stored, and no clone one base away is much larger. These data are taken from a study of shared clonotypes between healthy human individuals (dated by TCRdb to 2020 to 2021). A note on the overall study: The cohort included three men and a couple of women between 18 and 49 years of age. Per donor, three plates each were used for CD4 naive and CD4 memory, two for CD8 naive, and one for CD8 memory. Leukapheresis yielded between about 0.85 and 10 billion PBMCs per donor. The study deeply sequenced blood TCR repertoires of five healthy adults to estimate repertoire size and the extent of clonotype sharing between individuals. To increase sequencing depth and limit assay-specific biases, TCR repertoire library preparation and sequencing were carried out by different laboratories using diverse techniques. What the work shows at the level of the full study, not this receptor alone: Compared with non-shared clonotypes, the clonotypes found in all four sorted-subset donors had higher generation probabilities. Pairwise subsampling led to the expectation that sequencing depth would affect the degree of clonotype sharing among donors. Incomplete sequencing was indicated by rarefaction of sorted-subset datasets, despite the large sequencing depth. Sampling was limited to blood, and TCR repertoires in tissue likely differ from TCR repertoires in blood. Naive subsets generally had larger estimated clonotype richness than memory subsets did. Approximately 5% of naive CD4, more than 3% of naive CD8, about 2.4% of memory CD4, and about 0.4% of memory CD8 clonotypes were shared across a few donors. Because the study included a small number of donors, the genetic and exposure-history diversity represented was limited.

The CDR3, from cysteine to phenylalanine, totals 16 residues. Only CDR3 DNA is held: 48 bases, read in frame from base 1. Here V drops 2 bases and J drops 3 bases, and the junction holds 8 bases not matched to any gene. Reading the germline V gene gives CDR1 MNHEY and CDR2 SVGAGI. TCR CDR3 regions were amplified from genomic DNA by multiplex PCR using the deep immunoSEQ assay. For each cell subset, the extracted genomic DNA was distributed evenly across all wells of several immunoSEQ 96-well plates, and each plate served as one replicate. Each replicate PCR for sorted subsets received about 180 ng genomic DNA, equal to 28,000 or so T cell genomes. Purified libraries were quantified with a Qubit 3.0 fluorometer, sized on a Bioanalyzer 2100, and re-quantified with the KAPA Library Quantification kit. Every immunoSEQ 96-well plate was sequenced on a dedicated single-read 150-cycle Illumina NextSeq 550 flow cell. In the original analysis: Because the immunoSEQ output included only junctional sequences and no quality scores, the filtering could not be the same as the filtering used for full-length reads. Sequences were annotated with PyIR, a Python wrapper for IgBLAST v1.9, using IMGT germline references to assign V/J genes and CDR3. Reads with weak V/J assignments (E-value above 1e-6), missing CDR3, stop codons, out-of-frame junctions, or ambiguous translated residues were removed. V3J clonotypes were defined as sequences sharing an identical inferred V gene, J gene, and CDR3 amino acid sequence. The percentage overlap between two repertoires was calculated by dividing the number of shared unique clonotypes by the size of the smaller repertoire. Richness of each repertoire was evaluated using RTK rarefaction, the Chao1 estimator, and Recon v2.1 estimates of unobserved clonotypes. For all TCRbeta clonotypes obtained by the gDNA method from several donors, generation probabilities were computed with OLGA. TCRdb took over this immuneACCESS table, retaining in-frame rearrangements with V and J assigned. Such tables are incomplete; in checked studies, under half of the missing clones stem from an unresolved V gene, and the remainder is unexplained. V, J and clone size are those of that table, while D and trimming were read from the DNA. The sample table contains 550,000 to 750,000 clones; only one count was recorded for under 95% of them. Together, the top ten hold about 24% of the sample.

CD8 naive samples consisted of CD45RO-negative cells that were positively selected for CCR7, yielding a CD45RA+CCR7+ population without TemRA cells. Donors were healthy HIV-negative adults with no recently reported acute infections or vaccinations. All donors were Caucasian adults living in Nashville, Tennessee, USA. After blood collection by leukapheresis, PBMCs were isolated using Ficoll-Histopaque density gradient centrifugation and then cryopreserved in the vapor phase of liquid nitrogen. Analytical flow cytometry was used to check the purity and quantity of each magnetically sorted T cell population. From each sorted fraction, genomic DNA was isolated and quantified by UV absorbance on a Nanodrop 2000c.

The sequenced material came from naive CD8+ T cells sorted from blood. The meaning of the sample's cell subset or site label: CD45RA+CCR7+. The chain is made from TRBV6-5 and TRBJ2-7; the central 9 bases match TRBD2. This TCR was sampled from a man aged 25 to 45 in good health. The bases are TGTGCCAGCAGTTACGGCCTAGCGGGATCTGGCTACGAGCAGTACTTC. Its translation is CASSYGLAGSGYEQYF.